This entry lists 23 T cell receptor beta chains sequenced from one sample in a study of patients and donors after allogeneic stem cell transplantation. TCRdb passed the RT-PCR reads through MiXCR, listing each CDR3 protein once. Counted here are roughly 250,000 distinct CDR3 sequences, 13% to 15% occurring once; the ten biggest clones make up under 14%. The material sequenced was blood, either unsorted or a sorted T cell fraction (not recorded which). The receptor source for this set is a human donor who was either an allogeneic HSCT recipient or a stem cell or donor lymphocyte infusion donor (not recorded which). It is not recorded whose cells these are; they may come from a transplant donor.

This rearrangement joins TRBV4-2 to TRBJ2-1; TRBD2 agrees at 9 bases. Germline CDR1 and CDR2: LGHNA and YNFKEQ. The CDR3 is 18 amino acids. V dropped 0 bases and J dropped 3; count of bases not matched to a gene: 9. Here the CDR3 DNA reads TGTGCCAGCAGCCAAGATCGTTGGGCTAGCGGGATCTACAATGAGCAGTTCTTC. It encodes CASSQDRWASGIYNEQFF.

This clonotype is termed medium-sized (0.01 to 0.1%). The chain uses TRBV29-1 and TRBJ2-2; tentatively, D is TRBD1 (6 bases). Looked up from germline, CDR1 is SQVTM and CDR2 is ANQGSEA. CDR3 length equals 15 residues. Trimming left V 7 bases short and J 4 bases short, with 19 bases between. The CDR3 protein is CSARSPGQRTGELFF. CDR3 in DNA: TGCAGCGCAAGATCCCCGGGACAACGCACCGGGGAGCTGTTTTTT.

This clonotype was recorded many times. The genes are TRBV20-1 and TRBJ2-7; 16 nucleotides agree with TRBD2. The CDR3 is made up of 15 amino acids. Germline CDR1 DFQATT, CDR2 SNEGSKA (reference sequence). Trimming at V came to 6 bases and at J to 7 bases, leaving 9 bases not matched to a gene. The CDR3 DNA reads as TGCAGTGCCGACCGGGGGACTAGCGGGGGGGGTGAGCAGTACTTC. Translating gives CSADRGTSGGGEQYF.

This clonotype was seen a few times. The chain joins TRBV5-4 to TRBJ1-4; unclear D gene. This CDR3 comprises 14 residues. Germline V gene sequence: CDR1 SGHNT, CDR2 YYREEE (reference sequence). V was trimmed by 0 bases and J by 5 bases, leaving 8 bases between them. Here the CDR3 DNA reads TGTGCCAGCAGCTTGGTTGGCGAAAATGAAAAACTGTTTTTT. This gives the protein CASSLVGENEKLFF.

V usage is TRBV24-1 and J usage is TRBJ2-5, with 8 positions matching TRBD1. Germline assignment: CDR1 KGHDR and CDR2 SFDVKD. The CDR3 runs to 16 residues. V was pared by 1 base and J by 3 bases, with 6 bases of the junction left unmatched. CDR3 region: CATSDFGQGGKETQYF. CDR3 DNA: TGTGCCACCAGTGATTTCGGACAGGGTGGAAAAGAGACCCAGTACTTC.

This clonotype was detected a few times. The rearrangement uses TRBV29-1 and TRBJ2-3; 7 bases align to TRBD1. There are 12 residues in the CDR3. The germline gives CDR1 SQVTM, CDR2 ANQGSEA. The V gene end was trimmed by 7 bases and the J gene end by 2 bases; junction bases not matched to a gene: 3. In DNA form, the CDR3 reads TGCAGCGCCGGGACAGTCACAGATACGCAGTATTTT. Protein: CSAGTVTDTQYF.

This clonotype appeared a few times. V and J are TRBV6-2 or TRBV6-3 and TRBJ2-7, with 9 bases lining up with TRBD1. V shed 3 bases and J 4 bases; nucleotides not matched to a gene: 10. CDR1 MNHEY and CDR2 SVGEGT come from the germline V gene. CDR3 length: 16 residues. The CDR3: CASSYPRSGTGYEQYF. The CDR3, as DNA: TGTGCCAGCAGTTATCCCCGGTCCGGGACAGGGTACGAGCAGTACTTC.

J is TRBJ2-5 and V is TRBV20-1; TRBD2 matches at 10 bases. The CDR3 has 15 amino acids. Germline lookup yields CDR1 DFQATT and CDR2 SNEGSKA (reference sequence). V was pared by 6 bases and J by 8 bases, with 15 bases of the junction left unmatched. The DNA of the CDR3 is TGCAGTGCCAGGCCCGGGACTAGCGCCTCCCAAACCCAGTACTTC. Protein: CSARPGTSASQTQYF.

The rearrangement joins TRBV5-8 to TRBJ2-3; tentative D call: TRBD2 (6 bases). Germline-derived CDR1 and CDR2 are SGHTS and YDEGEE. V was clipped by 2 bases and J by 4 bases, with 11 bases between them. This CDR3 spans 14 amino acids. The CDR3, as DNA: TGTGCCAGCAGCTTCGGGAGACTAGCAGATACGCAGTATTTT. Residues: CASSFGRLADTQYF. Full variable domain (missing parts from reference TRBV5-8 and TRBJ2-3): EAGVTQSPTHLIKTRGQQATLRCSPISGHTSVYWYQQALGLGLQFLLWYDEGEERNRGNFPPRFSGRQFPNYSSELNVNALELEDSALYLCASSFGRLADTQYFGPGTRLTVL.

This clonotype was detected only a few times. This sequence joins TRBV2 and TRBJ1-4, with D maybe TRBD1 (5 bases). The length of the CDR3 is 14 residues. Germline-derived CDR1 and CDR2 are SNHLY and FYNNEI. Trimming pared 8 bases from V and 8 bases from J, leaving 18 bases between. The CDR3 sequence: CASGRDVFSEKLFF. The CDR3 DNA follows: TGTGCCAGCGGAAGGGACGTTTTCAGCGAAAAACTGTTTTTT. The full variable domain, in which reference TRBV2 and TRBJ1-4 provide the parts outside the CDR3, is EPEVTQTPSHQVTQMGQEVILRCVPISNHLYFYWYRQILGQKVEFLVSFYNNEISEKSEIFDDQFSVERPDGSNFTLKIRSTKLEDSAMYFCASGRDVFSEKLFFGSGTQLSVL.

The genes are TRBV7-9 and TRBJ1-4, with TRBD1 as a possible D gene (6 bases). This CDR3 has 14 residues. The germline gives CDR1 SEHNR, CDR2 FQNEAQ (reference sequence). The germline V and J ends were trimmed by 4 bases and 10 bases, with 16 bases remaining between them. CDR3 in DNA: TGTGCCAGCAGCTCCAGTTTACAGGGTGGAAAACTGTTTTTT. This codes for CASSSSLQGGKLFF.

This chain connects TRBV6-1 to TRBJ2-5; D gene ambiguous. V gave up 8 bases and J gave up 9 bases, with 22 bases separating them. This CDR3 contains 14 residues. The germline V gene has CDR1 MNHNS and CDR2 SASEGT. The CDR3, as DNA: TGTGCCAGCGTTCGAGCCGGGTACGAGGTTCCCCAGTACTTC. Its translation is CASVRAGYEVPQYF.

This clonotype appeared many times. The chain employs TRBV27 and TRBJ2-6; D unresolved. With 2 bases removed from V and 4 bases from J, the gap between germline ends came to 12 bases. This CDR3 has 16 residues. Germline-derived CDR1 and CDR2 are MNHEY and SMNVEV (reference sequence). CDR3 protein: CASSLLLGSGANVLTF. Written as DNA, the CDR3 is TGTGCCAGCAGTTTACTGTTGGGGTCCGGGGCCAACGTCCTGACTTTC.

The J gene is TRBJ2-2, the V gene TRBV12-3 or TRBV12-4; 7 positions match TRBD2. The CDR3 is 15 amino acids. J was trimmed by 6 bases and V by 7 bases; bases with no gene match: 11. The CDR3 sequence: CASIPSGVRAGELFF. CDR3 DNA sequence: TGTGCCAGCATCCCAAGCGGGGTCCGGGCCGGGGAGCTGTTTTTT.

This clonotype was counted ten times or more. J is TRBJ1-3 and V is TRBV20-1; D is possibly TRBD1 (5 bases). Germline V gives CDR1 DFQATT, CDR2 SNEGSKA (reference sequence). Between the trimmed V and J ends, which lost 2 bases and 2 bases, there was a span of 16 bases. The CDR3 spans 16 residues. The CDR3 loop reads CSARPRTLLTGNTIYF. In nucleotides, the CDR3 is TGCAGTGCTAGACCTCGGACACTACTGACTGGAAACACCATATATTTT.

The sample holds many counts of this clonotype. The chain uses TRBV7-2 and TRBJ2-3, with D possibly being TRBD1 or TRBD2 (5 bases each). V was trimmed by 5 bases and J by 2 bases, leaving 14 bases between them. The CDR3 runs 15 residues. Germline V gene data show CDR1 as SGHTA and CDR2 as FQGNSA. The CDR3 region is CASSPSRDPTDTQYF. The CDR3 bases are TGTGCCAGCAGCCCATCACGGGACCCCACAGATACGCAGTATTTT.

The genes are TRBV5-1 and TRBJ1-2; 7 nucleotides agree with TRBD1. The CDR3 spans 15 residues. J gave up 5 bases and V 0 bases, and 7 bases lay outside the gene matches. Germline V gene data show CDR1 as SGHRS and CDR2 as YFSETQ. CDR3 sequence: CASSLEGGAGYGYTF. The DNA for the CDR3 is TGCGCCAGCAGCTTGGAAGGGGGCGCGGGGTATGGCTACACCTTC.

Points on this clonotype: One junction end does not reproduce the germline sequence, and a read error may be involved. The chain recombines TRBV3-1 with TRBJ2-2; no clear D gene. Germline V CDR1 and CDR2: LGHDT, YNNKEL (reference sequence). The CDR3 covers 14 residues. The CDR3 DNA reads TGTTCCAGCAGCCAAGATACGGAAACCGGGGAGCTGTTTTTT. Translating gives CSSSQDTETGELFF.

This clonotype has at least ten counts. This sequence joins TRBV4-1 and TRBJ1-2; TRBD1 might be the D (5 bases). The CDR3 runs 15 residues. Germline CDR1 is MGHRA and CDR2 is YSYEKL. Deletions cut 1 base from V and 4 bases from J, with 13 bases between. CDR3 amino acids: CASSQVSREGYGYTF. The CDR3 nucleotides read TGCGCCAGCAGCCAAGTGAGCAGGGAGGGCTATGGCTACACCTTC.

The sample holds many counts of this clonotype. This chain connects TRBV7-9 to TRBJ1-2; TRBD1 is a possible D gene (5 bases). The V and J ends lost 3 bases and 4 bases respectively, with 12 bases between them. Germline V lookup: CDR1 SEHNR, CDR2 FQNEAQ (reference sequence). CDR3 length: 14 amino acids. The CDR3 DNA follows: TGTGCCAGCAGCTTGGATAGGGGCGCCTATGGCTACACCTTC. Translation: CASSLDRGAYGYTF.

A few counts support this clonotype. The chain carries TRBV5-1 and TRBJ2-7; D gene uncertain. V shed 1 base and J shed 2 bases, with 7 bases lying between them. CDR1 and CDR2 (germline): SGHRS, YFSETQ. The CDR3 sequence is 13 residues long. The CDR3 spells CASSLNSAYEQYF. The CDR3 nucleotides are TGCGCCAGCAGCTTGAACTCAGCCTACGAGCAGTACTTC.

A few counts support this clonotype. The V gene is TRBV20-1, the J gene TRBJ1-4; 12 bases are a match to TRBD1. CDR3 length: 18 amino acids. Looked up from germline, CDR1 is DFQATT and CDR2 is SNEGSKA (reference sequence). The ends lost 0 bases at V and 1 base at J; junction bases unmatched: 6. The CDR3 nucleotides read TGCAGTGCTAGAGAGGGGACAGGGGGCGCGGGAACTAATGAAAAACTGTTTTTT. This gives the protein CSAREGTGGAGTNEKLFF.

This chain links TRBV6-1 with TRBJ2-7; maybe TRBD2 (5 bases). This CDR3 has 13 amino acids. V lost 3 bases and J lost 3, with 9 bases in between. Germline CDR1 is MNHNS and CDR2 is SASEGT. In DNA form, the CDR3 reads TGTGCCAGCAGTGACGGGGAGCACTACGAGCAGTACTTC. Translating gives CASSDGEHYEQYF.